This TCR beta chain stems from a study of CD8 T cells in Susac syndrome. Random hexamers served to reverse transcribe about 0.5 to 1 ug RNA. Amplification of TCR beta CDR3 used immunoSEQ multiplex PCR across 54 Vbeta and 13 Jbeta. Using its own MiXCR run on the immunoSEQ multiplex PCR reads, TCRdb lists one record per CDR3 protein. This table holds about 110,000 distinct CDR3 sequences, 90% to 98% found once. A single count supports this clonotype. A read error may produce the germline difference seen at one junction end. The length of the CDR3 is 14 residues. CDR1 SQVTM and CDR2 ANQGSEA come from the germline V gene.

This sequence joins TRBV29-1 and TRBJ2-2, with D possibly TRBD2 on 6 matching bases. Source material: CD4+ T cells from PBMCs. This sequence was found in a human donor in good health. CDR3 nucleotides: TGCAGCGCCATTACTAGCAATATAGCCGGGGAGCTGTCTTTT. Its protein is CSAITSNIAGELSF.